These T cell receptor beta chains were read from a single sample in a study of T-cell memory formation after mild COVID-19. TCRdb reprocessed the 5' RACE reads with MiXCR, giving one entry per CDR3 protein. The sample carries 250,000 to 400,000 distinct CDR3 sequences, over 11% recorded once. Source material: PBMCs or a T cell subset sorted from them (not recorded which). These TCRs come from a man between 18 and 35 years old who had mild COVID-19 (a few samples of this study predate the infection). Cell type and time point are not known. CDR3s include the opening cysteine and the closing phenylalanine or tryptophan. A D gene is named only where the DNA matches it firmly. The listing skips clone size in some rows; elsewhere it reads once, few, many or a size class.

>many|TRBV7-9|TRBJ2-3|TRBD1
CASSGQGIRGTDTQYF
TGTGCCAGCAGCGGACAGGGGATCCGGGGCACAGATACGCAGTATTTT
>many|TRBV6-2/TRBV6-3|TRBJ1-5|NA
CASSQDKNQPQHF
TGTGCCAGCAGTCAGGACAAGAATCAGCCCCAGCATTTT
>NA|TRBV29-1|TRBJ1-2|NA
CSVSGSERYGYTF
TGCAGCGTGAGTGGGTCCGAACGCTATGGCTACACCTTC
>NA|TRBV12-3/TRBV12-4|TRBJ2-3|NA
CASSFGGPADTQYF
TGTGCCAGCAGTTTTGGGGGCCCAGCGGATACGCAGTATTTT
>NA|TRBV5-5|TRBJ2-3|TRBD2
CASSLFAGGADTQYF
TGTGCCAGCAGCTTGTTCGCGGGGGGGGCAGATACGCAGTATTTT
>NA|TRBV4-1|TRBJ1-1|NA
CASSRADSMNTEAFF
TGCGCCAGCAGCCGGGCGGACAGCATGAACACTGAAGCTTTCTTT
>NA|TRBV18|TRBJ2-4|NA
CASSHGPATKNIQYF
TGTGCCAGCTCACACGGACCAGCCACTAAAAACATTCAGTACTTC
>NA|TRBV7-2|TRBJ1-5|NA
CASSLGQSQPQHF
TGTGCCAGCAGCTTAGGCCAGTCCCAGCCCCAGCATTTT
>many|TRBV27|TRBJ1-5|TRBD1
CASSATGGYGNQPQHF
TGTGCCAGCAGTGCGACAGGGGGGTACGGCAATCAGCCCCAGCATTTT
>few|TRBV5-1|TRBJ2-5|TRBD2
CASSPATSGGRETQYF
TGCGCCAGCAGCCCCGCGACTAGCGGGGGGCGGGAGACCCAGTACTTC
>NA|TRBV3-1|TRBJ1-5|NA
CASSQVLGGVGQPQHF
TGTGCCAGCAGCCAAGTTCTGGGGGGAGTCGGTCAGCCCCAGCATTTT
>NA|TRBV11-2|TRBJ2-3|NA
CASSRTGGYQGTDTQYF
TGTGCCAGCAGCAGAACCGGGGGCTACCAGGGGACAGATACGCAGTATTTT
>NA|TRBV11-2|TRBJ1-1|NA
CASSTHMNTEAFF
TGTGCCAGCAGCACACATATGAACACTGAAGCTTTCTTT
>NA|TRBV5-1|TRBJ2-5|NA
CASSLAESGGETQYF
TGCGCCAGCAGCTTGGCCGAGTCGGGCGGAGAGACCCAGTACTTC
>NA|TRBV18|TRBJ1-4|TRBD1
CASSRGQPTNEKLFF
TGTGCCAGCTCCCGGGGACAGCCAACTAATGAAAAACTGTTTTTT
>NA|TRBV24-1|TRBJ2-3|NA
CATSDPGADTQYF
TGTGCCACCAGTGACCCGGGGGCAGATACGCAGTATTTT
>NA|TRBV25-1|TRBJ2-5|NA
CASSVTGAQETQYF
TGTGCCAGCAGTGTCACCGGGGCCCAAGAGACCCAGTACTTC
>NA|TRBV7-3|TRBJ1-1|NA
CASSFGSMNTEAFF
TGTGCCAGCAGCTTCGGAAGCATGAACACTGAAGCTTTCTTT
>medium-sized|TRBV20-1|TRBJ1-1|NA
CSAPSVANTEAFF
TGCAGTGCCCCCAGTGTGGCGAACACTGAAGCTTTCTTT
>few|TRBV5-1|TRBJ2-5|TRBD1
CASSTATGGYIETQYF
TGCGCCAGCAGCACCGCGACAGGGGGGTATATAGAGACCCAGTACTTC
>NA|TRBV9|TRBJ1-1|TRBD1
CASRGDRVAEAFF
TGTGCCAGCAGGGGAGACAGGGTAGCTGAAGCTTTCTTT
>few|TRBV3-1|TRBJ2-7|NA
CASSQHGTVDGYEQYF
TGTGCCAGCAGCCAACACGGGACGGTGGATGGCTACGAGCAGTACTTC
>many|TRBV7-2|TRBJ2-1|NA
CASSPQAGSYNEQFF
TGTGCCAGCAGCCCCCAGGCGGGATCCTACAATGAGCAGTTCTTC
>few|TRBV20-1|TRBJ2-3|NA
CSARYSSTDTQYF
TGCAGTGCTAGGTACTCCTCGACAGATACGCAGTATTTT
>few|TRBV20-1|TRBJ1-2|TRBD1
CSVSEVLTGAIRDGYTF
TGCAGTGTTAGTGAAGTACTTACAGGGGCCATACGGGATGGCTACACCTTC
>NA|TRBV4-3|TRBJ2-7|NA
CASSQEFSRSSYEQYF
TGCGCCAGCAGCCAAGAGTTTTCTCGGAGCTCCTACGAGCAGTACTTC
>many|TRBV5-4|TRBJ2-7|NA
CASRGDTAGSYEQYF
TGTGCCAGCAGAGGTGACACAGCCGGAAGCTACGAGCAGTACTTC
>NA|TRBV6-5|TRBJ2-3|TRBD1
CASTMGQLADTQYF
TGTGCCAGCACCATGGGACAGTTAGCAGATACGCAGTATTTT
>NA|TRBV7-8|TRBJ1-1|TRBD1
CASSTAGGRANTEAFF
TGTGCCAGCAGCACCGCAGGGGGCAGGGCGAACACTGAAGCTTTCTTT
>few|TRBV20-1|TRBJ1-1|NA
CSGTEAFF
TGCAGTGGTACTGAAGCTTTCTTT
>NA|TRBV29-1|TRBJ2-4|NA
CSVVGDENIQYF
TGCAGCGTTGTGGGGGACGAAAACATTCAGTACTTC
>few|TRBV6-1|TRBJ1-2|TRBD1
CASSLRQGAEWYGYTF
TGTGCCAGCAGTCTACGACAGGGGGCGGAATGGTATGGCTACACCTTC
>NA|TRBV27|TRBJ1-4|NA
CASSPRGTGEKLFF
TGTGCCAGCAGTCCGAGAGGGACCGGTGAAAAACTGTTTTTT
>NA|TRBV4-3|TRBJ2-1|NA
CASSQERTYNEQFF
TGCGCCAGCAGCCAAGAAAGGACCTACAATGAGCAGTTCTTC
>NA|TRBV20-1|TRBJ2-7|NA
CSAFRDNSYEQYF
TGCAGTGCTTTCCGGGACAACTCCTACGAGCAGTACTTC
>NA|TRBV12-3/TRBV12-4|TRBJ2-1|TRBD1
CASSFRQGTYNEQFF
TGTGCCAGCAGTTTCAGACAGGGCACGTACAATGAGCAGTTCTTC
>NA|TRBV6-5|TRBJ2-5|NA
CASTPSWRKETQYF
TGTGCCAGCACACCCAGCTGGAGAAAAGAGACCCAGTACTTC
>NA|TRBV10-3|TRBJ2-1|TRBD1
CAIMDDRENEQFF
TGTGCCATCATGGATGACAGGGAAAATGAGCAGTTCTTC
>few|TRBV11-2|TRBJ1-6|NA
CASSLGSGSPLHF
TGTGCCAGCAGCTTAGGTTCGGGTTCACCCCTCCACTTT
>few|TRBV5-1|TRBJ1-2|NA
CASSLDTPNYGYTF
TGCGCCAGCAGCCTGGACACACCCAACTATGGCTACACCTTC
>NA|TRBV7-8|TRBJ1-1|NA
CASSATEWVNTEAFF
TGTGCCAGCAGCGCGACAGAATGGGTGAACACTGAAGCTTTCTTT
>NA|TRBV3-1|TRBJ2-3|TRBD1
CASSQVRDRGPDTQYF
TGTGCCAGCAGCCAAGTAAGGGACAGGGGGCCAGATACGCAGTATTTT
>few|TRBV9|TRBJ1-3|NA
CASSEGPWSGNTIYF
TGTGCCAGCAGCGAGGGTCCGTGGTCTGGAAACACCATATATTTT
>once|TRBV20-1|TRBJ1-6|NA
CSASRVNSPLHF
TGCAGTGCTAGCAGGGTTAATTCACCCCTCCACTTT
>few|TRBV14|TRBJ2-1|TRBD1
CASSLVPGGITEQFF
TGTGCCAGCAGCCTCGTTCCAGGGGGCATTACTGAGCAGTTCTTC
>few|TRBV18|TRBJ1-3|NA
CASSPAINRAGNTIYF
TGTGCCAGCTCACCCGCCATAAACAGGGCTGGAAACACCATATATTTT
>few|TRBV9|TRBJ1-2|TRBD1
CASSVGQGRAYGYTF
TGTGCCAGCAGCGTTGGACAGGGTAGGGCCTATGGCTACACCTTC
>few|TRBV12-3/TRBV12-4|TRBJ2-7|TRBD1
CASSQRDSYYEQYF
TGTGCCAGCAGTCAGAGGGACAGTTACTACGAGCAGTACTTC
>few|TRBV9|TRBJ1-1|NA
CASSLTTVNTEAFF
TGTGCCAGCAGCCTTACGACAGTTAACACTGAAGCTTTCTTT
>NA|TRBV10-3|TRBJ2-1|NA
CAMAVLGAGYNEQFF
TGTGCCATGGCCGTCTTAGGGGCGGGATACAATGAGCAGTTCTTC
>NA|TRBV12-3/TRBV12-4|TRBJ2-2|NA
CASSLLPTTGELFF
TGTGCCAGCAGTTTATTACCCACCACCGGGGAGCTGTTTTTT
>NA|TRBV6-5|TRBJ2-6|TRBD1
CASSYSGQPFSGANVLTF
TGTGCCAGCAGTTACTCGGGACAGCCCTTCTCTGGGGCCAACGTCCTGACTTTC